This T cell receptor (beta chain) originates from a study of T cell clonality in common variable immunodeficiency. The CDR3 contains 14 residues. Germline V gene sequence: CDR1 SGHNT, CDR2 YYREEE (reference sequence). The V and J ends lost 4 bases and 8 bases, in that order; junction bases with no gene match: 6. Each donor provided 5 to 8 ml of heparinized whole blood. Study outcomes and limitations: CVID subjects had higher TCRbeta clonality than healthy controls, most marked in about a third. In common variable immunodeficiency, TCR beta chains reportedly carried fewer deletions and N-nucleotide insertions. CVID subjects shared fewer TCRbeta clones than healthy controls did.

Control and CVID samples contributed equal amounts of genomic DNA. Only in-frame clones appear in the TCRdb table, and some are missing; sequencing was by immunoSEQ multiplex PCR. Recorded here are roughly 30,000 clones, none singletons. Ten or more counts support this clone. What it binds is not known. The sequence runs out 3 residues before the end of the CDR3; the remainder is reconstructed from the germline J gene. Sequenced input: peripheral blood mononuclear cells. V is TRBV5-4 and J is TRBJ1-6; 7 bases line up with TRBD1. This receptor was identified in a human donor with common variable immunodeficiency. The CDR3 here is CASSATGEDSPLHF. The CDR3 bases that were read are TGTGCCAGCAGCGCTACAGGGGAGGATTCACCC.